The 11 T cell receptor beta chains listed next were all sequenced from one sample in a study of monozygotic twins with cystic fibrosis. TCRdb keeps only in-frame clones here, not all; method: immunoSEQ multiplex PCR. The repertoire holds 20,000 or so clones, with around 97% as singletons. Sample: blood. These receptors came from a woman aged 25 to 39 with cystic fibrosis.

The chain employs TRBV6-1 and TRBJ2-7, with 9 bases that match TRBD2. The CDR3 is 15 residues long. Trimming removed 6 bases from V and 0 bases from J; junction bases left unmatched: 6. Per the germline V gene, CDR1 is MNHNS and CDR2 is SASEGT. CDR3 protein: CASRSLAGSSYEQYF. Here the CDR3 DNA reads TGTGCCAGCAGGTCCCTAGCGGGGTCCTCCTACGAGCAGTACTTC.

The chain is built from TRBV19 and TRBJ1-6; 12 nucleotides agree with TRBD1. Germline V gene data show CDR1 as LNHDA and CDR2 as SQIVND (reference sequence). With V trimmed by 5 bases and J by 2 bases, 7 bases remained unmatched. This CDR3 is built from 18 residues. In DNA, the CDR3 is TGTGCCAGTAGTGTTGGGACAGGGGGCGCGCCCTATAATTCACCCCTCCACTTT. It encodes CASSVGTGGAPYNSPLHF.

The CDR3 DNA sequence: TGTGCCAGCTCAGAGGACAAAGCTAACTATGGCTACACCTTC. Translating it yields CASSEDKANYGYTF. The chain carries TRBV18 and TRBJ1-2; possible D gene TRBD1, 5 bases. In germline, CDR1 is KGHSH, CDR2 LQKENI. Trimming cost V 5 bases and J 0 bases, with 10 bases left between them. The CDR3 runs 14 residues.

The chain uses TRBV7-2 and TRBJ2-7, with no clear D. The length of the CDR3 is 17 residues. Germline-derived CDR1 and CDR2 are SGHTA and FQGNSA. V lost 1 base and J 2 bases, leaving 18 bases between the germline ends. CDR3 residues: CASSLGAVEYHPYEQYF. The CDR3 DNA reads as TGTGCCAGCAGCTTAGGGGCAGTTGAGTACCACCCCTACGAGCAGTACTTC. Filled out from reference TRBV7-2 and TRBJ2-7, the complete variable domain reads GAGVSQSPSNKVTEKGKDVELRCDPISGHTALYWYRQSLGQGLEFLIYFQGNSAPDKSGLPSDRFSAERTGGSVSTLTIQRTQQEDSAVYLCASSLGAVEYHPYEQYFGPGTRLTVT.

This chain joins TRBV6-1 and TRBJ1-4; D perhaps matches TRBD1 (6 bases). CDR1 is MNHNS, CDR2 SASEGT, per germline. The CDR3 length is 14 residues. Trimming left V 6 bases short and J 8 bases short, with 16 bases between. The CDR3 DNA sequence: TGTGCCAGCAGCGTAGGGGGGGGTCGGGAAAAACTGTTTTTT. Translating it yields CASSVGGGREKLFF.

The rearrangement links TRBV19 to TRBJ1-2, with D possibly matching TRBD1 (6 bases). Germline V gene data show CDR1 as LNHDA and CDR2 as SQIVND (reference sequence). V dropped 5 bases and J dropped 4 bases, with 20 bases sitting between them. The CDR3 has 16 residues. As DNA, the CDR3 is TGTGCCAGTAGTTCCCTCGCTCGGACAGACTTCTATGGCTACACCTTC. This translates into CASSSLARTDFYGYTF.

This clone came up once. The V gene is TRBV29-1, the J gene TRBJ2-1; D might be TRBD1 (5 bases). CDR1 and CDR2 (germline): SQVTM, ANQGSEA. V was cut by 2 bases and J by 2 bases, with 22 bases left in between. This CDR3 comprises 18 residues. The CDR3 region is CSVEQKARNRYPYNEQFF. For the CDR3, the DNA is TGCAGCGTTGAACAGAAGGCCCGGAACAGGTACCCCTACAATGAGCAGTTCTTC.

The genes are TRBV6-5 and TRBJ2-7; TRBD2 matches 8 bases. This CDR3 is 13 amino acids long. In germline, CDR1 is MNHEY, CDR2 SVGAGI. After removal of 4 bases from V and 5 bases from J, the junction contained 4 bases not matched to a gene. The CDR3 sequence: CASSWTSTHEQYF. The DNA for the CDR3 is TGTGCCAGCAGTTGGACTAGCACCCACGAGCAGTACTTC.

The CDR3 region is CASSARTGWNEQFF. CDR3 sequence (DNA): TGTGCCAGCAGCGCCAGGACAGGGTGGAATGAGCAGTTCTTC. The chain combines TRBV7-2 with TRBJ2-1, with 8 nucleotides matching TRBD1. The trim removed 5 bases at V and 7 bases at J, leaving 7 bases unmatched. CDR1 and CDR2 from the germline V gene are SGHTA and FQGNSA. The CDR3 is made up of 14 amino acids.

This clone was counted a few times. The chain combines TRBV13 with TRBJ1-1, with 8 bases that match TRBD1. Germline loops: CDR1 PRHDT, CDR2 FYEKMQ (reference sequence). Trimming removed 5 bases from V and 4 bases from J; junction bases left unmatched: 6. CDR3 length equals 14 residues. The CDR3 nucleotides read TGTGCCAGCAGCCGACAGGGGAGGTCCACTGAAGCTTTCTTT. Translating it yields CASSRQGRSTEAFF. The whole variable domain, remainder taken from reference TRBV13 and TRBJ1-1, is AAGVIQSPRHLIKEKRETATLKCYPIPRHDTVYWYQQGPGQDPQFLISFYEKMQSDKGSIPDRFSAQQFSDYHSELNMSSLELGDSALYFCASSRQGRSTEAFFGQGTRLTVV.

V is TRBV19 and J is TRBJ1-5; D unclear. The CDR3 spans 13 residues. Germline CDR1 reads LNHDA; CDR2 reads SQIVND (reference sequence). V lost 7 bases to trimming and J lost 9 bases, with 16 bases between them. The CDR3 DNA is TGTGCCAGTACCCTACGGGCGGGCCGGCCCCAGCATTTT. It yields the protein CASTLRAGRPQHF. The whole variable domain, filled in from reference TRBV19 and TRBJ1-5, reads DGGITQSPKYLFRKEGQNVTLSCEQNLNHDAMYWYRQDPGQGLRLIYYSQIVNDFQKGDIAEGYSVSREKKESFPLTVTSAQKNPTAFYLCASTLRAGRPQHFGDGTRLSIL.